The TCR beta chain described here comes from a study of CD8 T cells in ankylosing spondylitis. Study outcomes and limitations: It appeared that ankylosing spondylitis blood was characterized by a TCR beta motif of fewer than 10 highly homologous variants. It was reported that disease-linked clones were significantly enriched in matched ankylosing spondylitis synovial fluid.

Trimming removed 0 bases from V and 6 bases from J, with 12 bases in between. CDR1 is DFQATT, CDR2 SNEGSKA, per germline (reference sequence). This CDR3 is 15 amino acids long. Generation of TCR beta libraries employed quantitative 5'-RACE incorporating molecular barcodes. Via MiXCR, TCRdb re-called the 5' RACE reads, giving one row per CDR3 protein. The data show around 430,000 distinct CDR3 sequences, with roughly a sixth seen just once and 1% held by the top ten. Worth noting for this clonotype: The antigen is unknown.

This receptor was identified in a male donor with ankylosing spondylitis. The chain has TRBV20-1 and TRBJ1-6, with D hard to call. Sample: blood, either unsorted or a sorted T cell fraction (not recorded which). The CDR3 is CSARDIGSSNSPLHF. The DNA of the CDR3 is TGCAGTGCTAGAGACATAGGGTCCAGTAATTCACCCCTCCACTTT.